A single sample is the source of the 14 T cell receptor beta chains below, sequenced in a study of Graves' ophthalmopathy and Graves' hyperthyroidism. From RNA, the CDR3 regions of TCR beta chains were amplified and sequenced. The authors performed first-round RT-PCR with HTBI primers and then a second-round multiplex PCR. One entry per CDR3 protein results from TCRdb running MiXCR on the multiplex PCR reads. This repertoire shows over 150,000 distinct CDR3 sequences, around two fifths found once; its top ten account for about 6%. The material sequenced was peripheral blood. All receptors derive from a woman aged 40-49 years with Graves' ophthalmopathy.

The chain recombines TRBV7-8 with TRBJ1-1; a weak D match, TRBD1 (5 bases). The CDR3 is made up of 16 amino acids. In germline, CDR1 is SGHVS, CDR2 FQNEAQ. Trimming left V 5 bases short and J 2 bases short, with 18 bases between. The CDR3 reads CASSPVPTGVNTEAFF. The CDR3 DNA sequence: TGTGCCAGCAGCCCGGTCCCCACGGGGGTTAACACTGAAGCTTTCTTT.

This clonotype has just a few counts. The chain links TRBV6-5 to TRBJ1-2; TRBD1 agrees at 8 bases. This CDR3 is built from 14 residues. V shed 0 bases and J 7 bases; nucleotides not matched to a gene: 4. The germline CDR1 and CDR2 sequences are MNHEY and SVGAGI. This CDR3 reads CASSYSGQEVGYTF. In DNA, the CDR3 is TGTGCCAGCAGTTACTCGGGACAGGAGGTTGGCTACACCTTC.

Many counts were recorded for this clonotype. The gene calls are TRBV14 and TRBJ1-2, with a possible D match to TRBD1 (6 bases). Germline CDR1 is SGHDN and CDR2 is FVKESK. Trimming left V 3 bases short and J 2 bases short, with 7 bases between. CDR3 size: 13 residues. CDR3 sequence: CASSQDRNYGYTF. The CDR3 DNA is TGTGCCAGCAGCCAGGACAGAAACTATGGCTACACCTTC.

This clonotype was seen repeatedly, ten times or more. This chain connects TRBV25-1 to TRBJ2-5, with D possibly TRBD1 on 5 matching bases. V lost 1 base and J 3 bases, leaving 12 bases between the germline ends. CDR1 and CDR2 from the germline V gene are MGHDK and SYGVNS. The CDR3 is 15 amino acids. This CDR3 reads CASSELGRGEETQYF. For the CDR3, the DNA is TGTGCCAGCAGTGAATTGGGGCGTGGGGAAGAGACCCAGTACTTC.

This clonotype came up many times. The J gene is TRBJ2-7, the V gene TRBV6-1; 9 bases align to TRBD1. Germline CDR1 and CDR2: MNHNS and SASEGT. With V trimmed by 6 bases and J by 3 bases, 6 bases remained unmatched. The CDR3 sequence is 14 residues long. The CDR3 sequence is CASRTTGGNYEQYF. In DNA, the CDR3 is TGTGCCAGCAGGACGACAGGGGGAAACTACGAGCAGTACTTC.

The rearrangement links TRBV6-5 to TRBJ2-5; 10 nucleotides align to TRBD2. The V and J ends lost 2 bases and 5 bases, in that order; junction bases with no gene match: 11. Germline CDR1 is MNHEY and CDR2 is SVGAGI. This CDR3 contains 17 residues. The CDR3 DNA reads TGTGCCAGCAGTTACGATTGGCTAGCGGGAGCAGGGGAGACCCAGTACTTC. Encoded protein: CASSYDWLAGAGETQYF.

V gene TRBV12-3 or TRBV12-4 combines with J gene TRBJ1-2; 8 bases line up with TRBD1. J gave up 4 bases and V 8 bases, and 6 bases lay outside the gene matches. The CDR3 is 13 amino acids. The CDR3 loop is CASGTGSVYGYTF. The CDR3, as DNA: TGTGCCAGCGGGACAGGTTCGGTCTATGGCTACACCTTC.

This clonotype was observed at least ten times. This rearrangement joins TRBV6-5 to TRBJ1-3, with unresolved D. The CDR3 is made up of 15 amino acids. Germline-derived CDR1 and CDR2 are MNHEY and SVGAGI. Deletions cut 6 bases from V and 0 bases from J, with 12 bases between. DNA of the CDR3: TGTGCCAGCAGAGCCGACGGAGGCTCTGGAAACACCATATATTTT. Residues: CASRADGGSGNTIYF.

At least ten counts were recorded for this clonotype. The chain carries TRBV7-3 and TRBJ1-6, with D perhaps TRBD1 (6 bases). With 5 bases removed from V and 7 bases from J, the gap between germline ends came to 15 bases. The CDR3 loop spans 15 amino acids. Germline CDR1 and CDR2: SGHTA and FQGTGA. In nucleotides, the CDR3 is TGTGCCAGCAGCCCTTCCGGGACACTCAATTCACCCCTCCACTTT. This gives the protein CASSPSGTLNSPLHF.

The chain uses TRBV11-2 and TRBJ1-5; D unresolved. Germline V lookup: CDR1 SGHAT, CDR2 FQNNGV. With 5 bases removed from V and 3 bases from J, the gap between germline ends came to 8 bases. This CDR3 spans 13 amino acids. The CDR3 loop reads CASSPQLNQPQHF. For the CDR3, the DNA is TGTGCCAGCAGCCCCCAGCTCAATCAGCCCCAGCATTTT. Full variable domain (outside the CDR3, taken from reference TRBV11-2 and TRBJ1-5): EAGVAQSPRYKIIEKRQSVAFWCNPISGHATLYWYQQILGQGPKLLIQFQNNGVVDDSQLPKDRFSAERLKGVDSTLKIQPAKLEDSAVYLCASSPQLNQPQHFGDGTRLSIL.

The rearrangement uses TRBV19 and TRBJ1-2; perhaps TRBD1 as D (6 bases). Between the trimmed V and J ends, which lost 3 bases and 8 bases, there was a span of 16 bases. CDR3 size: 14 residues. Per germline, CDR1 LNHDA and CDR2 SQIVND (reference sequence). CDR3 region: CASSIHPTGNGYTF. DNA of the CDR3: TGTGCCAGTAGTATTCACCCCACAGGGAACGGCTACACCTTC.

CDR3 amino acids: CSARDPYTVQGGNYEQYF. The CDR3 DNA reads TGCAGTGCTAGAGATCCTTACACGGTTCAGGGGGGAAACTACGAGCAGTACTTC. The V call is TRBV20-1, the J call TRBJ2-7, with D perhaps matching TRBD1 (7 bases). This CDR3 contains 18 residues. Trimming stripped 0 bases from V and 3 bases from J, with 24 bases between. Germline CDR1 and CDR2: DFQATT and SNEGSKA (reference sequence).

The rearrangement links TRBV30 to TRBJ1-1, with D uncertain. The V gene lost 7 bases and the J gene lost 0 bases, with 12 bases spanning the gap. Germline CDR1 is GTSNPN and CDR2 is SVGIG (reference sequence). The CDR3 length is 13 residues. DNA for the CDR3: TGTGCCTTCGCCGGGAGCATGAACACTGAAGCTTTCTTT. Its protein is CAFAGSMNTEAFF.

This chain uses TRBV2 with TRBJ1-1; D call uncertain. V was cut by 5 bases and J by 4 bases, with 8 bases left in between. This CDR3 has 12 amino acids. The germline V gene has CDR1 SNHLY and CDR2 FYNNEI. CDR3 sequence (DNA): TGTGCCAGCAGTAGTTCCGCCACTGAAGCTTTCTTT. This sequence encodes CASSSSATEAFF.